The 19 T cell receptor beta chains below were found in one sample sequenced in a study of cytomegalovirus exposure and HLA in healthy donors (dated by TCRdb to 2016 to 2017). Libraries were prepared through the immunoSEQ multiplex PCR assay. For the multiplex PCR, a mixture combining 60 forward primers for TCR Vbeta segments and 13 reverse primers for TCR Jbeta segments was used. What TCRdb holds here is the immuneACCESS table cut down to in-frame rearrangements. Part of the clones is not present; checked against another copy, under half of the missing clones reflect an unresolved V gene, and the others are unexplained. In all, the sample holds about 160,000 clones, and roughly 88% of those were seen once. Roughly 6.7% of the sample rests with the top ten. The sample consisted of PBMCs. These receptor sequences come from a man aged 50 or older in good health and CMV-seropositive.

V usage is TRBV10-3 and J usage is TRBJ1-1; 9 nucleotides align to TRBD1. Trimming removed 6 bases from V and 1 base from J; junction bases left unmatched: 9. The CDR3 extends over 16 amino acids. The germline gives CDR1 ENHRY, CDR2 SYGVKD. CDR3 loop: CAIRMASTGGNTEAFF. The CDR3 coding sequence is TGTGCCATCAGAATGGCGTCGACAGGGGGGAACACTGAAGCTTTCTTT.

The chain combines TRBV6-6 with TRBJ2-2; D is perhaps TRBD1 (6 bases). This CDR3 region has 15 residues. Trimming stripped 8 bases from V and 1 base from J, with 14 bases between. Germline V gene lookup returns CDR1 MNHNY and CDR2 SVGAGI (reference sequence). The CDR3 reads CASPKGRGNTGELFF. The CDR3 DNA is TGTGCCAGCCCCAAAGGCAGGGGGAACACCGGGGAGCTGTTTTTT.

This sequence joins TRBV7-3 and TRBJ2-5; D possibly corresponds to TRBD2 (8 bases). Germline CDR1 is SGHTA and CDR2 is FQGTGA. There are 17 residues in the CDR3. Trimming shortened V by 5 bases and J by 1 base, and 20 bases separated the two germline ends. The CDR3 loop reads CASSPGGSGGVQETQYF. CDR3 nucleotides: TGTGCCAGCAGCCCAGGGGGAAGCGGGGGAGTCCAAGAGACCCAGTACTTC.

J is TRBJ1-1 and V is TRBV19; D may be TRBD1 (6 bases). The CDR3 is 17 amino acids. Per the germline V gene, CDR1 is LNHDA and CDR2 is SQIVND (reference sequence). V was cut by 3 bases and J by 0 bases, with 17 bases left in between. The CDR3 sequence is CASSMRGQGLMNTEAFF. The CDR3 DNA is TGTGCCAGTAGTATGAGAGGCCAGGGGTTAATGAACACTGAAGCTTTCTTT.

The table lists this clone with a count of one. The genes are TRBV29-1 and TRBJ1-1; no firm D call. Deletions cut 1 base from V and 7 bases from J, with 7 bases between. CDR1 is SQVTM and CDR2 is ANQGSEA in the germline V gene. This CDR3 comprises 11 residues. CDR3 nucleotide sequence: TGCAGCGTTGAAGTAATCGGTGAAGCTTTCTTT. It encodes CSVEVIGEAFF.

The V and J genes are TRBV9 and TRBJ2-3; 15 bases line up with TRBD2. The trim removed 0 bases at V and 2 bases at J, leaving 10 bases unmatched. The CDR3 spans 20 residues. CDR1 SGDLS and CDR2 YYNGEE come from the germline V gene. DNA for the CDR3: TGTGCCAGCAGCGTAGATGATCTCGGGACTAGCGGGGGGCTCACAGATACGCAGTATTTT. This gives the protein CASSVDDLGTSGGLTDTQYF.

The V gene is TRBV2, the J gene TRBJ2-2, with D possibly TRBD1 on 6 matching bases. The CDR3 covers 15 residues. The V and J ends lost 6 bases and 0 bases respectively, with 11 bases between them. Germline values: CDR1 SNHLY, CDR2 FYNNEI. Here the CDR3 reads CASSQQGTNTGELFF. CDR3 bases: TGTGCCAGCAGCCAACAGGGCACGAACACCGGGGAGCTGTTTTTT.

The chain has TRBV19 and TRBJ2-7; the match to TRBD2 covers 9 bases. V was clipped by 4 bases and J by 1 base; unmatched bases: 5. The germline V gene has CDR1 LNHDA and CDR2 SQIVND (reference sequence). This CDR3 has 15 residues. CDR3 bases: TGTGCCAGTAGTAAAGGGCTAGCGGGATCCTACGAGCAGTACGTC. This codes for CASSKGLAGSYEQYV.

The chain couples TRBV27 to TRBJ2-3; TRBD2 matches 15 bases. The CDR3 runs to 18 residues. After removal of 6 bases from V and 7 bases from J, the junction contained 14 bases not matched to a gene. Looked up from germline, CDR1 is MNHEY and CDR2 is SMNVEV (reference sequence). The CDR3 DNA is TGTGCCAGCAGCCAGGGACTAGCGGGAGGTTTAGCCCTTAATACGCAGTATTTT. This encodes CASSQGLAGGLALNTQYF.

This rearrangement joins TRBV6-1 to TRBJ1-5; D perhaps matches TRBD1 (5 bases). V was shortened by 7 bases and J by 7 bases, with 17 bases between the two germline ends. The CDR3 loop spans 14 amino acids. CDR1 is MNHNS and CDR2 is SASEGT in the germline V gene. CDR3 amino acids: CASTPQGKRQPQHF. CDR3 bases: TGTGCCAGCACCCCCCAGGGAAAACGGCAGCCCCAGCATTTT.

The chain employs TRBV12-5 and TRBJ1-5, with 7 bases fitting TRBD1. The ends lost 1 base at V and 4 bases at J; junction bases unmatched: 1. This CDR3 is built from 14 residues. Germline V gene lookup returns CDR1 LGHNT and CDR2 FRNRAP. This CDR3 reads CASGLGTGNQPQHF. CDR3 DNA: TGTGCTAGTGGTTTGGGGACAGGTAATCAGCCCCAGCATTTT. Full variable domain (remainder filled in from reference TRBV12-5 and TRBJ1-5): DARVTQTPRHKVTEMGQEVTMRCQPILGHNTVFWYRQTMMQGLELLAYFRNRAPLDDSGMPKDRFSAEMPDATLATLKIQPSEPRDSAVYFCASGLGTGNQPQHFGDGTRLSIL.

In its sample, this clone was seen a few times. This chain uses TRBV28 with TRBJ2-1, with 9 positions matching TRBD2. Germline V lookup: CDR1 MDHEN, CDR2 SYDVKM. This CDR3 has 19 residues. Trimming removed 7 bases from V and 3 bases from J; junction bases left unmatched: 19. The CDR3 loop reads CASNLGRVAGDLFYNEQFF. CDR3 bases: TGTGCCAGCAACCTGGGTCGTGTAGCGGGAGACCTTTTCTACAATGAGCAGTTCTTC.

V gene TRBV5-1 combines with J gene TRBJ1-6, with TRBD1 as a possible D gene (5 bases). Trimming removed 0 bases at V and 7 bases at J, with 8 bases between. Germline CDR1 and CDR2: SGHRS and YFSETQ. The CDR3 consists of 14 residues. The CDR3 reads CASSLGQTNSPLHF. For the CDR3, the DNA is TGCGCCAGCAGCTTGGGACAGACCAATTCACCCCTCCACTTT.

This sequence joins TRBV5-1 and TRBJ1-6; TRBD1 is a possible D gene (5 bases). The CDR3 loop spans 15 amino acids. V was clipped by 0 bases and J by 7 bases, with 11 bases between them. The V gene's germline CDR1 is SGHRS and CDR2 YFSETQ. CDR3 in DNA: TGCGCCAGCAGCTTGGAGTTAGGGGCAAATTCACCCCTCCACTTT. It specifies CASSLELGANSPLHF.

This clone was seen only a few times. The V call is TRBV5-1, the J call TRBJ2-3; D call uncertain. Trimming cost V 5 bases and J 4 bases, with 11 bases left between them. Germline CDR1 is SGHRS and CDR2 is YFSETQ. This CDR3 is built from 13 residues. The CDR3 is CASRPPSPDTQYF. The CDR3 DNA follows: TGCGCCAGCAGACCCCCTAGTCCAGATACGCAGTATTTT.

The rearrangement joins TRBV21-1 to TRBJ1-1. TRBV21-1 is noted as a pseudogene. This CDR3 spans 14 amino acids. The CDR3 reads CASSNRDGNTEAFF. The CDR3 DNA is TGTGCCAGCAGCAACCGGGATGGGAACACTGAAGCTTTCTTT.

V usage is TRBV6-5 and J usage is TRBJ1-5; 9 nucleotides align to TRBD1. Per germline, CDR1 MNHEY and CDR2 SVGAGI. V shed 6 bases and J 6 bases; nucleotides not matched to a gene: 3. CDR3 length equals 13 residues. CDR3 nucleotide sequence: TGTGCCAGCAGGGACAGGGGAAGTCAGCCCCAGCATTTT. Amino acid sequence: CASRDRGSQPQHF.

This clone was seen more than once but under ten times. The J gene is TRBJ1-1, the V gene TRBV4-1, with 10 nucleotides matching TRBD1. This CDR3 is 14 amino acids long. J gave up 8 bases and V 4 bases, and 7 bases lay outside the gene matches. Per germline, CDR1 MGHRA and CDR2 YSYEKL. The CDR3 loop is CASSLLGQGVEAFF. The CDR3 DNA is TGCGCCAGCAGCCTACTCGGACAGGGGGTGGAAGCTTTCTTT.

The V call is TRBV27, the J call TRBJ1-1, with TRBD1 as a possible D gene (5 bases). Germline V gene lookup returns CDR1 MNHEY and CDR2 SMNVEV (reference sequence). V lost 6 bases and J lost 1, with 12 bases in between. The CDR3 totals 14 residues. Written as DNA, the CDR3 is TGTGCCAGCAGAGAGGGACTGACGAACACTGAAGCTTTCTTT. Protein: CASREGLTNTEAFF.